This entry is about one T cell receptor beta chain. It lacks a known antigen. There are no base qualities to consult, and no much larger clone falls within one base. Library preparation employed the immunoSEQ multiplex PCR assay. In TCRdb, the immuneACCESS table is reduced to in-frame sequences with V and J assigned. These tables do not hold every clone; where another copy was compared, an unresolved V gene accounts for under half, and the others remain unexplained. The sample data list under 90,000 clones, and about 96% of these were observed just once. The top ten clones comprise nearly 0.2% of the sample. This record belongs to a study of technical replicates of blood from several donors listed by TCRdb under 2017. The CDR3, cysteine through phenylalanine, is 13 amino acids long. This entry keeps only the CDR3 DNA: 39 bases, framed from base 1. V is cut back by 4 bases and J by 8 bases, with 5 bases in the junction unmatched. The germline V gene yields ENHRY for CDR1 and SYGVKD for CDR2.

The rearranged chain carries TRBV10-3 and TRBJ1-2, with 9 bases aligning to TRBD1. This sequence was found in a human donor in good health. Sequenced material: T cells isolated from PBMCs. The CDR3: CAISGTGEEGYTF. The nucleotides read TGTGCCATCAGTGGGACAGGGGAAGAAGGCTACACCTTC.